The entry below gives a single TCR beta chain sequence along with its context. This CDR3 contains 13 residues. Trimming took 5 bases from V and 2 from J, leaving 9 bases between them. Germline-derived CDR1 and CDR2 are SGHTA and FQGNSA. Assay: immunoSEQ multiplex PCR; the TCRdb copy retains only in-frame clones and omits some. The sample consists of some 150,000 clones, 90% to 95% of them appearing once. This sample is drawn from a study of control samples from healthy donors and cancer patients. The TCR comes from a man in his forties in good health. Input material: blood. This chain uses TRBV7-2 with TRBJ1-2; D is unclear. The CDR3 reads CASSLTLNYGYTF. CDR3 sequence (DNA): TGTGCCAGCAGCCTAACACTGAACTATGGCTACACCTTC.